This T cell receptor beta chain was sequenced in a study of CD8 T cells in Susac syndrome (dated by TCRdb to the late 2010s). About the study as a whole: The study used repertoire sequencing to test whether antigen drove CD8+ T cell activation and differentiation in Susac syndrome. Clonality of the CD8+ T cell repertoire was compared between more than 10 healthy donors, roughly 14 Susac syndrome patients and roughly 15 multiple sclerosis patients. The study at large found these results: The number of individuals in the TCR sequencing and HLA analysis was acknowledged as relatively small.

About this clonotype itself: The antigen it recognizes is unknown. Per-nucleotide qualities are absent, and no much larger clonotype sits a single base away.

High-throughput TCR beta sequencing profiled peripheral blood CD8+ and CD4+ T cells from healthy donors, Susac syndrome patients and multiple sclerosis patients. The multiple sclerosis controls were treatment-naive patients who had stable or active relapsing-remitting disease and met the revised McDonald criteria. Bulk CD8+ and CD4+ T cells were purified by magnetic negative isolation, while CD8+ TEMRA cells were enriched using FACS. Blood was drawn into EDTA tubes, processed within 24 hours, and PBMCs were isolated by density gradient centrifugation. PBMCs intended for TCR sequencing were cryopreserved in liquid nitrogen and were subsequently thawed in a 37 degrees C water bath. The sorted or isolated CD4+, CD8+ and CD8+ TEMRA cells had a purity of 90% or higher. RNA was extracted using the RNeasy kit, and about 0.5 to 1 ug of the RNA was reverse transcribed with random hexamers. The immunoSEQ multiplex PCR assay, covering 54 Vbeta and 13 Jbeta segments, was used to amplify TCR beta CDR3 regions. Bias from PCR amplification was corrected by using a synthetic template baseline for primer optimization and for computational correction. The study's own analysis went as follows. Reads were annotated to V, D and J genes according to IMGT and were analyzed with immunoSEQ Analyzer, with only productive sequences retained. Clonality was computed as one minus Shannon entropy normalized by log2 of the number of productive unique sequences. Public and private clones were assessed among the 100 most prevalent clones of each patient and control. Clones were defined as Susac-specific when absent from the healthy and MS cohorts, from fewer than 1,300 published viral clones and from other ImmuneACCESS disease sequences. TCRdb trimmed the raw reads at Q25, called clones with MiXCR and kept productive beta chains. Here each entry gathers all rows of one CDR3 protein and keeps the most common genes and DNA. The V and J calls and clone size come from TCRdb's table, not from the authors' own analysis. This sample has about 280,000 distinct CDR3 sequences in its table, and approximately 84% of those were observed once. The ten largest clones add up to about 0.11% of the sample.

CDR1 and CDR2, looked up from the germline V gene (reference sequence), are MNHEY and SMNVEV. Ends trimmed: V by 7 bases, J by 9 bases; bases unmatched to a gene: 11. Inclusive of the bounding cysteine and phenylalanine, the CDR3 is 15 residues long. Only the CDR3 part of the read is kept: 45 bases, read in frame from the first base. The specimen sequenced was CD8+ T cells from PBMCs. The chain is assembled from TRBV27 and TRBJ2-1, with 11 bases in between that match TRBD2. The TCR was taken from a human donor with multiple sclerosis. The DNA sequence follows: TGTGCCAGCACTGGGGCTAGCGGGAGGAAGGGTGAGCAGTTCTTC. Its coded protein is CASTGASGRKGEQFF.